This T cell receptor beta chain came from a study of cytomegalovirus exposure and HLA in healthy donors. Amplification used 60 Vbeta primers and 13 Jbeta primers. Profiled with immunoSEQ multiplex PCR; TCRdb holds only in-frame clones, not every one. The sample lists roughly 130,000 clones; approximately 84% were seen once. Study-wide results and limits: In a later analysis, TCR beta V- and J-gene trimming showed a link to a missense DCLRE1C variant.

The V end was cut by 2 bases, the J end by 5 bases, with 7 bases between. CDR3 length equals 13 residues. CDR1 and CDR2 from the germline V gene are LGHNA and YNFKEQ. Points on this clone: Its specificity is unknown.

The receptor's source is a boy between 2 and 10 years old in good health and CMV-seronegative. The chain uses TRBV4-2 and TRBJ2-4; no reliable D call. Sequenced material: PBMCs. CDR3 DNA: TGTGCCAGCAGCCAAATTGAGGAAAACATTCAGTACTTC. Translating gives CASSQIEENIQYF.